This TCR beta chain was retrieved from a study of cytomegalovirus exposure and HLA in healthy donors. Whole-study results and caveats: Earlier analysis looked at TCR beta V segments, and most were productive about 90% or about 30% of the time. Follow-up analysis seemed to connect common viral pathogens with several of the most significant clusters identified.

PCR involved 60 Vbeta and 13 Jbeta primers. Method: immunoSEQ multiplex PCR; TCRdb's copy keeps in-frame clones and lacks some. The sample holds about 100,000 clones; around 77% are singletons and the top ten take roughly 8.9%. The CDR3 runs to 15 residues. Trimming removed 1 base at V and 10 bases at J, with 20 bases between. Germline V gives CDR1 SGHAT, CDR2 FQNNGV. Points on this clone: Its target is not known.

This sequence originates from a male donor in good health and CMV-seropositive. Specimen: PBMCs. The rearrangement links TRBV11-2 to TRBJ2-7; D is perhaps TRBD1 (6 bases). CDR3 nucleotides: TGTGCCAGCAGCTTAGCTTCCCAGGGGCCTACTGCCCAGTACTTC. Translation: CASSLASQGPTAQYF.